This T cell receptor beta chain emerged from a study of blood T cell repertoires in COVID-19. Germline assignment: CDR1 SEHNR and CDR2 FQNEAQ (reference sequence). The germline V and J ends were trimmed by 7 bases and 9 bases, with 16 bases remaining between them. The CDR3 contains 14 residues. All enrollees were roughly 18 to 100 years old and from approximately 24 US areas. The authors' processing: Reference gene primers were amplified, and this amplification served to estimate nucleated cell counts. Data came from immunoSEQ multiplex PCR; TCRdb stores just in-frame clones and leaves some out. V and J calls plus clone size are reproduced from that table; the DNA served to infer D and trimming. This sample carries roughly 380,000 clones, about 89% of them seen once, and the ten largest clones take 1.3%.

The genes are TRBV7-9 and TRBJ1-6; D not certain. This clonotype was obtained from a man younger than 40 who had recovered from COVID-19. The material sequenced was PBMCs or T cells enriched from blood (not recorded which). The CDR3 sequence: CASNPNGEISPLHF. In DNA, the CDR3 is TGTGCCAGCAACCCAAACGGGGAAATTTCACCCCTCCACTTT.